Presented here are 25 T cell receptor beta chains from one specimen sequenced in a study of blood T cell repertoires in COVID-19. TCRdb's table, derived via immunoSEQ multiplex PCR, lists solely in-frame clones and lacks some. The table includes roughly 70,000 clones, more than 75% detected once. The sample consisted of peripheral blood. All receptors derive from a human donor in a cohort sampled during active COVID-19.

The V and J genes are TRBV5-1 and TRBJ2-1; D is perhaps TRBD1 (6 bases). Trimming took 1 base from V and 1 from J, leaving 6 bases between them. Germline lookup yields CDR1 SGHRS and CDR2 YFSETQ. The CDR3 consists of 14 residues. The CDR3 loop is CASSLTGSYNEQFF. CDR3 DNA sequence: TGCGCCAGCAGCTTGACAGGGTCCTACAATGAGCAGTTCTTC.

The chain combines TRBV21-1 with TRBJ2-7; the tabulated D call, TRBD2, remains unverified against the DNA. TRBV21-1 is an annotated pseudogene. The length of the CDR3 is 14 residues. In DNA, the CDR3 is TGTGCCAGCAGCAAAGGCGCCCAAAAATACGAGCAGTACGTC. Its translation: CASSKGAQKYEQYV.

This chain links TRBV6-4 with TRBJ2-1; 7 nucleotides match TRBD2. There are 15 residues in the CDR3. Germline CDR1 reads MRHNA; CDR2 reads SNTAGT. J gave up 2 bases and V 4 bases, and 5 bases lay outside the gene matches. The CDR3: CASSASAGTYNEQFF. The DNA for the CDR3 is TGTGCCAGCAGTGCATCAGCGGGAACCTACAATGAGCAGTTCTTC.

J is TRBJ1-2 and V is TRBV9; D gene unclear. The CDR3 is made up of 14 amino acids. CDR1 is SGDLS, CDR2 YYNGEE, per germline. V lost 0 bases, J lost 7 bases, and 13 bases lay in between. The CDR3 protein is CASSVETGRSGYTF. DNA of the CDR3: TGTGCCAGCAGCGTAGAGACGGGGAGATCTGGCTACACCTTC.

This clone was counted a single time. The chain uses TRBV27 and TRBJ2-1; possibly TRBD2 for D (5 bases). Germline values: CDR1 MNHEY, CDR2 SMNVEV (reference sequence). The CDR3 is 14 amino acids. Between the trimmed V and J ends, which lost 5 bases and 5 bases, there was a span of 13 bases. CDR3 region: CASSPLDWDNEQFF. In DNA, the CDR3 is TGTGCCAGCAGTCCCCTGGACTGGGACAATGAGCAGTTCTTC.

The chain uses TRBV4-1 and TRBJ2-1; 8 bases align to TRBD1. Germline V CDR1 and CDR2: MGHRA, YSYEKL. Unmatched junction bases numbered 4, after V lost 2 bases and J lost 7 bases. The CDR3 sequence is 14 residues long. The CDR3 protein is CASSQWTGKNEQFF. For the CDR3, the DNA is TGCGCCAGCAGCCAATGGACAGGGAAGAATGAGCAGTTCTTC.

This chain links TRBV4-2 with TRBJ2-5, with TRBD2 matching over 15 bases. CDR3 length: 18 amino acids. CDR1 LGHNA and CDR2 YNFKEQ come from the germline V gene. V shed 5 bases and J 2 bases; nucleotides not matched to a gene: 9. This CDR3 is CASSEGLAGGPGQETQYF. In nucleotides, the CDR3 is TGTGCCAGCAGCGAAGGACTAGCGGGAGGGCCTGGGCAAGAGACCCAGTACTTC.

The CDR3 DNA sequence: TGTGCCAGCAGTGAAGGAGTCCTTCAGCCCCAGCATTTT. This sequence encodes CASSEGVLQPQHF. The chain employs TRBV2 and TRBJ1-5; D remains unclear. CDR3 size: 13 residues. The V end lost 1 base, the J end lost 6 bases, and 7 bases lay between the germline ends. CDR1 and CDR2 from the germline V gene are SNHLY and FYNNEI.

The chain combines TRBV28 with TRBJ2-7; 7 nucleotides agree with TRBD1. The J segment lost 5 bases and the V segment lost 5 bases, leaving 12 bases of the junction unmatched. In germline, CDR1 is MDHEN, CDR2 SYDVKM. This CDR3 has 15 residues. CDR3 sequence reads: CASSLDRTGRDEQYF. Written as DNA, the CDR3 is TGTGCCAGCAGTCTGGATAGGACAGGAAGGGACGAGCAGTACTTC. The whole variable domain, remainder taken from reference TRBV28 and TRBJ2-7, is DVKVTQSSRYLVKRTGEKVFLECVQDMDHENMFWYRQDPGLGLRLIYFSYDVKMKEKGDIPEGYSVSREKKERFSLILESASTNQTSMYLCASSLDRTGRDEQYFGPGTRLTVT.

V usage is TRBV28 and J usage is TRBJ2-2; TRBD1 matches 10 bases. Germline values: CDR1 MDHEN, CDR2 SYDVKM. Unmatched junction bases numbered 4, after V lost 6 bases and J lost 6 bases. This CDR3 region has 14 residues. CDR3 in amino acids: CASSRDRGAGELFF. The CDR3 nucleotides are TGTGCCAGCAGCCGGGACAGGGGTGCCGGGGAGCTGTTTTTT.

The chain employs TRBV27 and TRBJ2-1, with TRBD2 as a possible D gene (5 bases). This CDR3 contains 14 residues. The germline V and J ends were trimmed by 8 bases and 6 bases, with 17 bases remaining between them. Germline CDR1 and CDR2: MNHEY and SMNVEV (reference sequence). Written as DNA, the CDR3 is TGTGCCAGCTCGGGGAGTGTGGGGATCAATGAGCAGTTCTTC. Translation gives CASSGSVGINEQFF.

The chain has TRBV5-1 and TRBJ2-2; the match to TRBD1 covers 12 bases. The J segment lost 6 bases and the V segment lost 1 base, leaving 4 bases of the junction unmatched. The CDR3 spans 16 residues. Per germline, CDR1 SGHRS and CDR2 YFSETQ. For the CDR3, the DNA is TGCGCCAGCAGCTTGTTTGGGACAGGGGGCTCCGGGGAGCTGTTTTTT. This translates into CASSLFGTGGSGELFF.

The chain's CDR3 is CSVEIIEQETQYF. CDR3 DNA sequence: TGCAGCGTTGAAATCATAGAACAAGAGACCCAGTACTTC. V is TRBV29-1 and J is TRBJ2-5; D uncertain. CDR3 size: 13 residues. Germline V gene lookup returns CDR1 SQVTM and CDR2 ANQGSEA. Trimming shortened V by 2 bases and J by 2 bases, and 9 bases separated the two germline ends.

This rearrangement joins TRBV28 to TRBJ1-6, with 7 positions matching TRBD1. V was clipped by 4 bases and J by 8 bases; unmatched bases: 8. Germline V gene lookup returns CDR1 MDHEN and CDR2 SYDVKM. This CDR3 region has 15 residues. CDR3 DNA: TGTGCCAGCAGTTCTCCGACAGGGCCGGATTCACCCCTCCACTTT. It codes for CASSSPTGPDSPLHF.

V is TRBV19 and J is TRBJ1-5; a weak D match, TRBD1 (5 bases). The CDR3 loop spans 16 amino acids. Germline V CDR1 and CDR2: LNHDA, SQIVND (reference sequence). Trimming shortened V by 3 bases and J by 5 bases, and 17 bases separated the two germline ends. CDR3 sequence: CASSIGFSPGHQPQHF. CDR3 coding DNA: TGTGCCAGTAGTATCGGATTTAGCCCAGGGCATCAGCCCCAGCATTTT. The variable domain in full, completed from reference TRBV19 and TRBJ1-5, reads DGGITQSPKYLFRKEGQNVTLSCEQNLNHDAMYWYRQDPGQGLRLIYYSQIVNDFQKGDIAEGYSVSREKKESFPLTVTSAQKNPTAFYLCASSIGFSPGHQPQHFGDGTRLSIL.

This chain uses TRBV10-3 with TRBJ1-1; TRBD1 matches 7 bases. The trim removed 7 bases at V and 0 bases at J, leaving 5 bases unmatched. There are 14 residues in the CDR3. The germline gives CDR1 ENHRY, CDR2 SYGVKD. CDR3 bases: TGTGCCATCACACAGGGGAGATTGAACACTGAAGCTTTCTTT. It yields the protein CAITQGRLNTEAFF.

This chain links TRBV10-3 with TRBJ2-2, with TRBD2 matching 13 bases. The CDR3 runs to 20 residues. CDR1 is ENHRY, CDR2 SYGVKD, per germline. Losses at the gene ends were 0 bases for V and 0 bases for J; bases not matched to a gene: 7. The chain's CDR3 is CAISESGLAGVFANTGELFF. The DNA of the CDR3 is TGTGCCATCAGTGAGTCCGGACTAGCGGGAGTCTTCGCGAACACCGGGGAGCTGTTTTTT.

The chain recombines TRBV25-1 with TRBJ2-3; D unclear. V lost 3 bases to trimming and J lost 2 bases, with 6 bases between them. Germline values: CDR1 MGHDK, CDR2 SYGVNS. The CDR3 extends over 13 amino acids. DNA of the CDR3: TGTGCCAGCAGTGACAGATACACAGATACGCAGTATTTT. It translates to CASSDRYTDTQYF.

This rearrangement joins TRBV19 to TRBJ1-3; 10 bases match TRBD1. Germline V gene lookup returns CDR1 LNHDA and CDR2 SQIVND (reference sequence). The V gene end was trimmed by 8 bases and the J gene end by 4 bases; junction bases not matched to a gene: 8. The CDR3 runs to 15 residues. CDR3 protein: CASGDRGQWGNTIYF. CDR3 DNA: TGTGCCAGTGGAGACAGGGGGCAGTGGGGAAACACCATATATTTT.

This sequence joins TRBV5-8 and TRBJ1-4; 7 bases fit TRBD1. CDR3 length: 12 amino acids. V lost 4 bases and J lost 8; bases outside the gene matches: 2. The germline V gene encodes CDR1 SGHTS and CDR2 YDEGEE. CDR3 region: CASSGDSEKLFF. Written as DNA, the CDR3 is TGTGCCAGCAGCGGGGACAGCGAAAAACTGTTTTTT.

The chain has TRBV11-2 and TRBJ2-7; 11 bases agree with TRBD1. V was clipped by 5 bases and J by 6 bases; unmatched bases: 9. This CDR3 region has 15 residues. Looked up from germline, CDR1 is SGHAT and CDR2 is FQNNGV. The CDR3 coding sequence is TGTGCCAGCAGCATCGGACAGGGGGCTTATCGCGAGCAGTACGTC. It is translated as CASSIGQGAYREQYV.

The chain joins TRBV29-1 to TRBJ2-5; perhaps TRBD2 as D (5 bases). The V and J ends lost 0 bases and 5 bases respectively, with 13 bases between them. The V gene's germline CDR1 is SQVTM and CDR2 ANQGSEA. This CDR3 contains 14 residues. CDR3: CSVEDPPGGETQYF. CDR3 in DNA: TGCAGCGTTGAAGATCCCCCAGGCGGGGAGACCCAGTACTTC.

This chain uses TRBV6-5 with TRBJ1-2, with TRBD1 identical over 9 bases. The junction had 2 bases not matched to a gene; V was cut back by 0 bases and J by 3 bases. The V gene's germline CDR1 is MNHEY and CDR2 SVGAGI. This CDR3 has 15 amino acids. CDR3 loop: CASSYSTGGYYGYTF. In nucleotides, the CDR3 is TGTGCCAGCAGTTACTCTACAGGGGGCTACTATGGCTACACCTTC.

This chain links TRBV10-3 with TRBJ1-1, with 10 bases that match TRBD1. The CDR3 is 14 amino acids. The germline V gene encodes CDR1 ENHRY and CDR2 SYGVKD. V shed 4 bases and J 4 bases; nucleotides not matched to a gene: 3. CDR3 amino acids: CAISAGTGVTEAFF. CDR3 DNA: TGTGCCATCAGTGCCGGGACAGGGGTCACTGAAGCTTTCTTT.

The gene calls are TRBV28 and TRBJ2-3; 9 bases match TRBD1. Trimming at V came to 3 bases and at J to 2 bases, leaving 3 bases not matched to a gene. The CDR3 length is 15 residues. CDR1 and CDR2 (germline): MDHEN, SYDVKM. The CDR3 DNA reads TGTGCCAGCAGTTTCACAGGGGGCCACACAGATACGCAGTATTTT. Protein product: CASSFTGGHTDTQYF.